Shown below are 2 T cell receptor beta chains from a single sample sequenced in a study of CD8+ T cells in alopecia areata. cDNA serving as the sequencing template came from extracted, reverse transcribed RNA. The table came from immunoSEQ multiplex PCR; TCRdb's copy has only in-frame clones and leaves some out. In the table there are about 140,000 clones, 55% of which are singletons. Sequencing used CD4+ T cells sorted from blood. The receptors were gathered from a human donor in good health.

V usage is TRBV2 and J usage is TRBJ2-1; a possible D gene is TRBD1 (6 bases). Deletions cut 6 bases from V and 0 bases from J, with 15 bases between. CDR1 is SNHLY and CDR2 is FYNNEI in the germline V gene. CDR3 size: 16 residues. This chain's CDR3 is CASRGGPFSSYNEQFF. Written as DNA, the CDR3 is TGTGCCAGCAGAGGGGGACCCTTCAGCTCCTACAATGAGCAGTTCTTC.

This chain links TRBV9 with TRBJ2-1; D call uncertain. With 0 bases removed from V and 7 bases from J, the gap between germline ends came to 8 bases. The CDR3 is 13 amino acids. Germline CDR1 SGDLS, CDR2 YYNGEE. The CDR3 DNA is TGTGCCAGCAGCGTAGGAACCGAGAATGAGCAGTTCTTC. It is translated as CASSVGTENEQFF.